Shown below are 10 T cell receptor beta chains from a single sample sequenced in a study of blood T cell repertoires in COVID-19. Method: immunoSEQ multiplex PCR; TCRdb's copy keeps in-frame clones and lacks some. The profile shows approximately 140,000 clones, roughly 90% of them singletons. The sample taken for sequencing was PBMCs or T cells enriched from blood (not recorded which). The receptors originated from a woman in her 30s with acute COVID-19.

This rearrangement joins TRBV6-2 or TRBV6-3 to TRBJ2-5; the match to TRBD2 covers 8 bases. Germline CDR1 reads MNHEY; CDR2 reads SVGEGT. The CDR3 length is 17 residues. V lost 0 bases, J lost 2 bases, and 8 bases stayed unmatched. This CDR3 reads CASSYSTAQREQETQYF. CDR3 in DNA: TGTGCCAGCAGTTACTCGACAGCCCAGCGGGAGCAAGAGACCCAGTACTTC.

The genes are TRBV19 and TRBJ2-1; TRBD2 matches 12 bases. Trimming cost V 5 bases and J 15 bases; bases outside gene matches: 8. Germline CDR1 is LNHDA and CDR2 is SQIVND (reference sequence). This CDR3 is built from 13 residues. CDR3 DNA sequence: TGTGCCAGTAGTGAGACTAGCGGGAGTCGTGGGTTCTTC. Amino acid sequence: CASSETSGSRGFF.

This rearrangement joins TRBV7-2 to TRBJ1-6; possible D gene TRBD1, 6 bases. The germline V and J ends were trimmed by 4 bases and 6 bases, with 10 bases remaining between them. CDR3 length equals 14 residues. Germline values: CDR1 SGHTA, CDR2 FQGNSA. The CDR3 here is CASSSDSINSPLHF. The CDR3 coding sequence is TGTGCCAGCAGCTCGGACAGTATTAATTCACCCCTCCACTTT.

The CDR3 nucleotides read TGTGCCAGCAGCCCGTCGCCAGGCGTCGGCTATGGCTACACCTTC. Protein: CASSPSPGVGYGYTF. V is TRBV7-3 and J is TRBJ1-2, with no clear D. The V end lost 5 bases, the J end lost 4 bases, and 17 bases lay between the germline ends. Germline CDR1 is SGHTA and CDR2 is FQGTGA. CDR3 length equals 15 residues.

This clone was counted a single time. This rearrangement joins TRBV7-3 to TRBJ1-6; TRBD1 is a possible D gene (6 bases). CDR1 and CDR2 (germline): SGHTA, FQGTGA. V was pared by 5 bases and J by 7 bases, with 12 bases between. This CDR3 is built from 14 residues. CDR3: CASSLGTQNSPLHF. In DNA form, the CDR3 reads TGTGCCAGCAGCCTGGGGACACAAAATTCACCCCTCCACTTT.

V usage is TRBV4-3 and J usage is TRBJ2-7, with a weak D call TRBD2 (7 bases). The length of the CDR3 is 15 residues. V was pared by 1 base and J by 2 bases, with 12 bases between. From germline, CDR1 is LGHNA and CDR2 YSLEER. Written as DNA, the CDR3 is TGCGCCAGCAGCCAAGTTCTGGGGGGGCCCTACGAGCAGTACTTC. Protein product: CASSQVLGGPYEQYF.

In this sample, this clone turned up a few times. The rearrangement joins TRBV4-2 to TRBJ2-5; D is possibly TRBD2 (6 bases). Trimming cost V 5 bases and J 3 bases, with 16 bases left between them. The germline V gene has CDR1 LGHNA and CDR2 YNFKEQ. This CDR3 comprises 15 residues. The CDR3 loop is CASSDPQGGEETQYF. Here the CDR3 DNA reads TGTGCCAGCAGCGACCCGCAGGGAGGCGAAGAGACCCAGTACTTC.

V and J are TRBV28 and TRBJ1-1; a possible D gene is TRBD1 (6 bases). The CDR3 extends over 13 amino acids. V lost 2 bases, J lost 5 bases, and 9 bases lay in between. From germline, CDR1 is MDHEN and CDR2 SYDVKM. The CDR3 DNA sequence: TGTGCCAGCAGTTTAGGGGGCCAAACTGAAGCTTTCTTT. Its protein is CASSLGGQTEAFF.

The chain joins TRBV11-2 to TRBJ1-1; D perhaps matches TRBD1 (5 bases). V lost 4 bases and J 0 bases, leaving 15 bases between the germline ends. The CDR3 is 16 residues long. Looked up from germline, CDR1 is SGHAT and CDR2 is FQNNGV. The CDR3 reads CASSSSTGTLNTEAFF. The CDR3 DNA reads TGTGCCAGCAGCTCGTCCACCGGGACTTTGAACACTGAAGCTTTCTTT.

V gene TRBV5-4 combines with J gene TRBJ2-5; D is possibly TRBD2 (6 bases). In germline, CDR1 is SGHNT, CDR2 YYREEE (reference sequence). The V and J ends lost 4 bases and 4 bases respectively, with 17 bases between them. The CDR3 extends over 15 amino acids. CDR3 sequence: CASSEFMAGGETQYF. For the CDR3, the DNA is TGTGCCAGCAGCGAGTTTATGGCCGGGGGAGAGACCCAGTACTTC.